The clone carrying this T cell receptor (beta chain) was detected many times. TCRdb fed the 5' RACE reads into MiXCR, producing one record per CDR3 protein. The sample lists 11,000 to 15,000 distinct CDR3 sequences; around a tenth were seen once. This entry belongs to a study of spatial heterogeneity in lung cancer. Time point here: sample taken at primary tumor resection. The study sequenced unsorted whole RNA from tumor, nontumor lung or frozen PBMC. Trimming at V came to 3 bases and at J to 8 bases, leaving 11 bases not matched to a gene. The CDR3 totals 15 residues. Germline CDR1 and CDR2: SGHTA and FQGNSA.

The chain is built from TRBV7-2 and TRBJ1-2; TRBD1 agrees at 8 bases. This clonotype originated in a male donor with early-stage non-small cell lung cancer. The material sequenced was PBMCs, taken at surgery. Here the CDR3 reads CASSLDMTGDGGYTF. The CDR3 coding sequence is TGTGCCAGCAGCTTGGACATGACAGGGGATGGAGGCTACACCTTC.